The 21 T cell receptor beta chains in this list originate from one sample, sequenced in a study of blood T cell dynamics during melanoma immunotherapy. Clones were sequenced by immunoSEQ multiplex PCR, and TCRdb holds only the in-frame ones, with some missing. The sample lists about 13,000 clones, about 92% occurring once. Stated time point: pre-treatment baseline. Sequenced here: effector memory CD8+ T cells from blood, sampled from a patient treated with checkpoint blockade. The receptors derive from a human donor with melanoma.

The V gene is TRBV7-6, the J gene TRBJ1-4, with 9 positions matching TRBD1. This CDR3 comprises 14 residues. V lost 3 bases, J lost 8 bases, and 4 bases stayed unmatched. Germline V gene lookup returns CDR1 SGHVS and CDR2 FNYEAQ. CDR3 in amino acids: CASSLWTGEEKLFF. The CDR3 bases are TGTGCCAGCAGCTTGTGGACAGGGGAAGAAAAACTGTTTTTT.

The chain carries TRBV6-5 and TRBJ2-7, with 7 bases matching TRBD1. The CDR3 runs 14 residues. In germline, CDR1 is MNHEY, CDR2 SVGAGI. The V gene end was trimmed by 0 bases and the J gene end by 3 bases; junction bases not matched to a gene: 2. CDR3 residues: CASSYSTGNYEQYF. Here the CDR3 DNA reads TGTGCCAGCAGTTACTCGACAGGGAACTACGAGCAGTACTTC.

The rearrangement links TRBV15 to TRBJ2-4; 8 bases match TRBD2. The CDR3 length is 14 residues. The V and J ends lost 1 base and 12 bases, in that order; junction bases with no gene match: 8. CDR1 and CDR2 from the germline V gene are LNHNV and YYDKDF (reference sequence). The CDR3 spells CATSRGTSRGDQYF. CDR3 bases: TGTGCCACCAGCAGAGGGACTAGCCGGGGGGATCAGTACTTC. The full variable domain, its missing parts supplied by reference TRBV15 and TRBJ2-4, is DAMVIQNPRYQVTQFGKPVTLSCSQTLNHNVMYWYQQKSSQAPKLLFHYYDKDFNNEADTPDNFQSRRPNTSFCFLDIRSPGLGDTAMYLCATSRGTSRGDQYFGAGTRLSVL.

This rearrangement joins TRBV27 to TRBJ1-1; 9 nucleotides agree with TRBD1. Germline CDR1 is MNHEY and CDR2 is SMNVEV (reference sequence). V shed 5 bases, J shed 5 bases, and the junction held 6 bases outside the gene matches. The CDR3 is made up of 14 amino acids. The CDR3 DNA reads TGTGCCAGCAGTCCGGGACAGGGTGGTACTGAAGCTTTCTTT. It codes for CASSPGQGGTEAFF.

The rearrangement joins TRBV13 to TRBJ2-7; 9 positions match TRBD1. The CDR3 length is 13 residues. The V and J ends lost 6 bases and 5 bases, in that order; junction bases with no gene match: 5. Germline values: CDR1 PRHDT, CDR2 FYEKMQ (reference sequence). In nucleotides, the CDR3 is TGTGCCAGCAGGGGACAGGGTGTCAACGAGCAGTACTTC. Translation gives CASRGQGVNEQYF.

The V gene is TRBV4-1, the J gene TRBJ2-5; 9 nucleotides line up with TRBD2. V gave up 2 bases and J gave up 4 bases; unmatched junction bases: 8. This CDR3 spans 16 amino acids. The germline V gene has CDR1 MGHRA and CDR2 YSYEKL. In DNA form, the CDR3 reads TGCGCCAGCAGCCAAATAGCGGGAGCCCTGCGAGAGACCCAGTACTTC. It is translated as CASSQIAGALRETQYF.

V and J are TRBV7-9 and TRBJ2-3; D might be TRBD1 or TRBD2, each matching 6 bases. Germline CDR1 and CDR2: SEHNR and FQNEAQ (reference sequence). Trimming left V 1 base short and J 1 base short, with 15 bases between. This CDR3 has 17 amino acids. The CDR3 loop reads CASSLVMGGPGTDTQYF. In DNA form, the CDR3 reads TGTGCCAGCAGCTTAGTGATGGGGGGCCCCGGCACAGATACGCAGTATTTT.

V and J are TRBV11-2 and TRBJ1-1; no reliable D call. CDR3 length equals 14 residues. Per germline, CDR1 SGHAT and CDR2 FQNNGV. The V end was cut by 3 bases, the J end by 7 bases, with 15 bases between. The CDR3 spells CASSLYSGWYEAFF. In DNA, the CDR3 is TGTGCCAGCAGCTTGTATTCCGGATGGTATGAAGCTTTCTTT.

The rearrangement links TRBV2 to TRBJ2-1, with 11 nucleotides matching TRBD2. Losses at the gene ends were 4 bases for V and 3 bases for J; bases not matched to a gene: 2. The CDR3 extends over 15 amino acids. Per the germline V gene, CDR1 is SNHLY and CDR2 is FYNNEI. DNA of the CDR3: TGTGCCAGCAGTGGGACTAGCGGGTACTACAATGAGCAGTTCTTC. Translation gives CASSGTSGYYNEQFF. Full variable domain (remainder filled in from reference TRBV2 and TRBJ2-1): EPEVTQTPSHQVTQMGQEVILRCVPISNHLYFYWYRQILGQKVEFLVSFYNNEISEKSEIFDDQFSVERPDGSNFTLKIRSTKLEDSAMYFCASSGTSGYYNEQFFGPGTRLTVL.

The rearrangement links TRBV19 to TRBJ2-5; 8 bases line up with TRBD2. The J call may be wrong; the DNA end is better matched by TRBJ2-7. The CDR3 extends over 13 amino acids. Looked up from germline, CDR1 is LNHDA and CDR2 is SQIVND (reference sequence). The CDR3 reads CASTSGSAYEQYF. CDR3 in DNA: TGTGCCAGTACCAGCGGGAGTGCCTACGAGCAGTACTTC.

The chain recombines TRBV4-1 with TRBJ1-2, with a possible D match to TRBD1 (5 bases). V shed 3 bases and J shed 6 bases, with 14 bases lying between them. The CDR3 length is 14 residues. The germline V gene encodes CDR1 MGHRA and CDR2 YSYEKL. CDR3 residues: CASSHKQWGHGYTF. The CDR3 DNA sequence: TGCGCCAGCAGCCATAAACAGTGGGGCCATGGCTACACCTTC.

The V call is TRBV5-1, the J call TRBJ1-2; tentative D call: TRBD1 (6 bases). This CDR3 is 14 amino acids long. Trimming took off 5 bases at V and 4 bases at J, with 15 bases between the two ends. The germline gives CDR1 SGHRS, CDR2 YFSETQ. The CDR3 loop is CASRIDQGLYGYTF. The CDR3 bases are TGCGCCAGCAGGATCGACCAGGGGCTCTATGGCTACACCTTC.

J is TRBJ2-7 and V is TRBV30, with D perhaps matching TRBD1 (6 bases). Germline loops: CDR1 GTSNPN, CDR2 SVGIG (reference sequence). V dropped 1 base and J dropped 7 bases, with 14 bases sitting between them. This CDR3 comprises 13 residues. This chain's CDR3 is CAWSGVGAREQYF. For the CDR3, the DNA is TGTGCCTGGAGTGGCGTGGGGGCGCGGGAGCAGTACTTC.

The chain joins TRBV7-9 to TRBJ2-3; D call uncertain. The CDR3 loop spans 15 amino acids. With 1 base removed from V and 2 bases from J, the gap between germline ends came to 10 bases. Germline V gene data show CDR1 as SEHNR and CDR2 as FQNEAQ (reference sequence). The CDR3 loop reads CASSLGAANTDTQYF. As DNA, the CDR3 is TGTGCCAGCAGCTTAGGGGCGGCGAACACAGATACGCAGTATTTT.

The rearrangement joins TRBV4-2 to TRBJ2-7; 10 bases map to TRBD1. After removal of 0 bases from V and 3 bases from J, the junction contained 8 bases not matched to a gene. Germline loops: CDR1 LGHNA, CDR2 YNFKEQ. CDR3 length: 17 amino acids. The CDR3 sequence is CASSQDPDRGFGYEQYF. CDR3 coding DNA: TGTGCCAGCAGCCAAGATCCGGACAGGGGGTTCGGCTACGAGCAGTACTTC.

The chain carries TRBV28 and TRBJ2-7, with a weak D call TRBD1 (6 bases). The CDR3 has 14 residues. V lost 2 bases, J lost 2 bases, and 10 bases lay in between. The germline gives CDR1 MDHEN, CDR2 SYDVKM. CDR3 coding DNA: TGTGCCAGCAGTTTAACCACAGGGCCCTACGAGCAGTACTTC. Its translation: CASSLTTGPYEQYF.

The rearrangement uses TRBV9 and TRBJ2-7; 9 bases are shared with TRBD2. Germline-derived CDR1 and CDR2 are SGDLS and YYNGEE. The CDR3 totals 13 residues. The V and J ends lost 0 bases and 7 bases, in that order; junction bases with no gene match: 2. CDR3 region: CASSVGLAGEQYF. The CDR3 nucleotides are TGTGCCAGCAGCGTAGGTCTAGCGGGAGAGCAGTACTTC.

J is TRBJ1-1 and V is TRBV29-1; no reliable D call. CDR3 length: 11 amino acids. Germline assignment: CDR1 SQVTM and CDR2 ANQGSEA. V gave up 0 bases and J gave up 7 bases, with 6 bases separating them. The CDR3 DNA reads TGCAGCGTTGAAGATACCCGTGAAGCTTTCTTT. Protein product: CSVEDTREAFF.

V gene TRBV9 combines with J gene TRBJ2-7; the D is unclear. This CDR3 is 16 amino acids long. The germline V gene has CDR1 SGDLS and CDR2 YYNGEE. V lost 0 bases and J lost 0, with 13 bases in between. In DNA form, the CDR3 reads TGTGCCAGCAGCGTAGACCCCGGAGTCAGCTCCTACGAGCAGTACTTC. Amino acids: CASSVDPGVSSYEQYF.

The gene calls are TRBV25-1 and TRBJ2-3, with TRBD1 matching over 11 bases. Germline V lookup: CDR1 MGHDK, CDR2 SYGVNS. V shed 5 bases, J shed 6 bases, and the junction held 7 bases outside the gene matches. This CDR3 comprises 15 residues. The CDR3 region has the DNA TGTGCCAGCAGTACCCGGGACAGGGGGTGGGATACGCAGTATTTT. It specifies CASSTRDRGWDTQYF.

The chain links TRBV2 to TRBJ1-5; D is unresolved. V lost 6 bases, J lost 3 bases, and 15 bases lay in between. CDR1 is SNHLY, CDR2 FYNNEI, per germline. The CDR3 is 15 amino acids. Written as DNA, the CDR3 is TGTGCCAGCAGCGGCCGTGGAACCACCAATCAGCCCCAGCATTTT. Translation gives CASSGRGTTNQPQHF.